These T cell receptor beta chains were read from a single sample in a study of blood T cells in healthy people across ages. A single record per CDR3 protein comes from TCRdb applying MiXCR to the 5' RACE reads. The repertoire holds about 1.6 million distinct CDR3 sequences, with around 35% as singletons. Material for sequencing was blood. These receptors all stem from a woman under 40 in good health. CDR3s include the opening cysteine and the closing phenylalanine or tryptophan. A D gene is named only where the DNA matches it firmly. A row's size may be missing; if present it is once, few, many or a size class.

CDR3 length: 16
J gene: TRBJ2-1
D gene: TRBD2
V gene: TRBV20-1
clone size: few
CDR3 DNA: TGCAGTGCTAGAGCCGGCGGGAGGCGACCCTACAATGAGCAGTTCTTC
CDR3 protein: CSARAGGRRPYNEQFF

CDR3 length: 13
J gene: TRBJ2-1
D gene: -
V gene: TRBV12-3/TRBV12-4
clone size: few
CDR3 DNA: TGTGCCAGCAGTTTAAACGTCCCCAATGAGCAGTTCTTC
CDR3 protein: CASSLNVPNEQFF

CDR3 length: 14
J gene: TRBJ2-1
D gene: -
V gene: TRBV5-1
clone size: -
CDR3 DNA: TGCGCCAGCAGCTTGGGGACCGGCTTTGGGGAGCAGTTCTTC
CDR3 protein: CASSLGTGFGEQFF

CDR3 length: 15
J gene: TRBJ2-7
D gene: -
V gene: TRBV18
clone size: -
CDR3 DNA: TGTGCCAGCTCCCCGGCCCCCCGACCGTCATACGAGCAGTACTTC
CDR3 protein: CASSPAPRPSYEQYF

CDR3 length: 13
J gene: TRBJ1-6
D gene: -
V gene: TRBV6-6
clone size: many
CDR3 DNA: TGTGCCAGCAGCGGCAGACGGGAATCACCCCTCCACTTT
CDR3 protein: CASSGRRESPLHF

CDR3 length: 14
J gene: TRBJ2-1
D gene: TRBD2
V gene: TRBV29-1
clone size: few
CDR3 DNA: TGCAGCGTTGAGAAGCGGGAGTGGTTCGGTGAGCAGTTCTTC
CDR3 protein: CSVEKREWFGEQFF

CDR3 length: 15
J gene: TRBJ1-5
D gene: TRBD1
V gene: TRBV6-2/TRBV6-3
clone size: -
CDR3 DNA: TGTGCCAGCAGTTTTAGACAGGGCAACAATCAGCCCCAGCATTTT
CDR3 protein: CASSFRQGNNQPQHF

CDR3 length: 15
J gene: TRBJ1-4
D gene: TRBD1
V gene: TRBV7-9
clone size: -
CDR3 DNA: TGTGCCAGCAGACGCGGACAGGGGGCAGGGGAAAAACTGTTTTTT
CDR3 protein: CASRRGQGAGEKLFF

CDR3 length: 13
J gene: TRBJ2-5
D gene: -
V gene: TRBV7-6
clone size: -
CDR3 DNA: TGTGCCAGCAGCTATATAGTGGGCAATGAGCAGTACTTC
CDR3 protein: CASSYIVGNEQYF

CDR3 length: 16
J gene: TRBJ2-1
D gene: TRBD2
V gene: TRBV20-1
clone size: few
CDR3 DNA: TGCAGTGCTCACTTGGGAGCGGGGGGGCCATACAATGAGCAGTTCTTC
CDR3 protein: CSAHLGAGGPYNEQFF

CDR3 length: 15
J gene: TRBJ2-1
D gene: TRBD2
V gene: TRBV30
clone size: -
CDR3 DNA: TGTGCCGCCCTACTAGCGGGGTTCTCCTACAATGAGCAGTTCTTC
CDR3 protein: CAALLAGFSYNEQFF

CDR3 length: 17
J gene: TRBJ2-1
D gene: -
V gene: TRBV7-3
clone size: few
CDR3 DNA: TGTGCCAGCAGCCTTCTACCGGGATTAGAGGGCTACAATGAGCAGTTCTTC
CDR3 protein: CASSLLPGLEGYNEQFF

CDR3 length: 14
J gene: TRBJ2-5
D gene: -
V gene: TRBV20-1
clone size: -
CDR3 DNA: TGCAGTGCTAGAGATGATTACCTCTTGGGGACCCAGTACTTC
CDR3 protein: CSARDDYLLGTQYF

CDR3 length: 12
J gene: TRBJ2-5
D gene: -
V gene: TRBV2
clone size: -
CDR3 DNA: TGTGCCAGCGTGAGCCAGGGTCAGACCCAGTACTTC
CDR3 protein: CASVSQGQTQYF

CDR3 length: 13
J gene: TRBJ1-6
D gene: -
V gene: TRBV5-1
clone size: -
CDR3 DNA: TGCGCCAGCAGCTTAGAACCTAATTCACCCCTCCACTTT
CDR3 protein: CASSLEPNSPLHF

CDR3 length: 16
J gene: TRBJ2-1
D gene: TRBD1
V gene: TRBV9
clone size: -
CDR3 DNA: TGTGCCAGCAGCCCCCCCCGACAGGGGGACTACAATGAGCAGTTCTTC
CDR3 protein: CASSPPRQGDYNEQFF

CDR3 length: 15
J gene: TRBJ2-1
D gene: -
V gene: TRBV6-1
clone size: -
CDR3 DNA: TGTGCCAGCAGCTGGTTGGCAGGGGTCGTCGCTGAGCAGTTCTTC
CDR3 protein: CASSWLAGVVAEQFF

CDR3 length: 12
J gene: TRBJ1-2
D gene: -
V gene: TRBV29-1
clone size: -
CDR3 DNA: TGCAGCGTTGAAAGGCTGAACCATGGCTACACCTTC
CDR3 protein: CSVERLNHGYTF

CDR3 length: 14
J gene: TRBJ2-6
D gene: -
V gene: TRBV10-2
clone size: once
CDR3 DNA: TGCGCCAGCAGTGAGTCTGGGGGGGCCAACGTCCTGACTTTC
CDR3 protein: CASSESGGANVLTF

CDR3 length: 14
J gene: TRBJ2-3
D gene: -
V gene: TRBV2
clone size: -
CDR3 DNA: TGTGCCAGCGGGTTGGGGGAGCATACAGATACGCAGTATTTT
CDR3 protein: CASGLGEHTDTQYF

CDR3 length: 15
J gene: TRBJ2-1
D gene: -
V gene: TRBV20-1
clone size: few
CDR3 DNA: TGCAGTGCTGCCCGAGGGGTGAGCTCCTACAATGAGCAGTTCTTC
CDR3 protein: CSAARGVSSYNEQFF

CDR3 length: 15
J gene: TRBJ2-7
D gene: TRBD2
V gene: TRBV29-1
clone size: -
CDR3 DNA: TGCGGCGTTGAAGACCCGGGACTAGCGGGTTACGAGCAGTACTTC
CDR3 protein: CGVEDPGLAGYEQYF

CDR3 length: 14
J gene: TRBJ2-1
D gene: TRBD2
V gene: TRBV20-1
clone size: once
CDR3 DNA: TGCAGTGCTAACGGCGGGGGTTCCTACAATGAGCAGTTCTTC
CDR3 protein: CSANGGGSYNEQFF

CDR3 length: 12
J gene: TRBJ2-5
D gene: -
V gene: TRBV29-1
clone size: many
CDR3 DNA: TGCAGCGTTGTTGCGTCCCAAGAGACCCAGTACTTC
CDR3 protein: CSVVASQETQYF

CDR3 length: 15
J gene: TRBJ2-3
D gene: TRBD2
V gene: TRBV12-3/TRBV12-4
clone size: few
CDR3 DNA: TGTGCCAGCAGTTTCGGGACTAGCGCTGAAGGTACGCAGTATTTT
CDR3 protein: CASSFGTSAEGTQYF

CDR3 length: 14
J gene: TRBJ1-1
D gene: -
V gene: TRBV29-1
clone size: few
CDR3 DNA: TGCAGCGTTGAACGACAGTGGCGGAACACTGAAGCTTTCTTT
CDR3 protein: CSVERQWRNTEAFF

CDR3 length: 17
J gene: TRBJ2-7
D gene: -
V gene: TRBV4-1
clone size: -
CDR3 DNA: TGCGCCAGCAGCCAAGATAAGGCGGCTAAATTCTTTTACGAGCAGTACTTC
CDR3 protein: CASSQDKAAKFFYEQYF

CDR3 length: 16
J gene: TRBJ2-5
D gene: TRBD2
V gene: TRBV7-2
clone size: few
CDR3 DNA: TGTGCCAGCAGCTCAATTAGCGGGGGGGCCGGAGAGACCCAGTACTTC
CDR3 protein: CASSSISGGAGETQYF

CDR3 length: 11
J gene: TRBJ2-4
D gene: -
V gene: TRBV28
clone size: few
CDR3 DNA: TGTGCCAGCAGTAACCGGGACTCCTTGTACTTC
CDR3 protein: CASSNRDSLYF

CDR3 length: 14
J gene: TRBJ1-5
D gene: TRBD1
V gene: TRBV6-1
clone size: -
CDR3 DNA: TGTGCCGTCTCACAGGGGGCCGATGCTCAGCCCCAGCATTTT
CDR3 protein: CAVSQGADAQPQHF

CDR3 length: 10
J gene: TRBJ2-3
D gene: -
V gene: TRBV2
clone size: -
CDR3 DNA: TGTGCCAGCAATGATAGTACGCAGTATTTT
CDR3 protein: CASNDSTQYF

CDR3 length: 15
J gene: TRBJ2-7
D gene: -
V gene: TRBV2
clone size: few
CDR3 DNA: TGTGCCAGCGGTAGCTCCGGGGCCATCCTCTACGAGCAGTACTTC
CDR3 protein: CASGSSGAILYEQYF

CDR3 length: 15
J gene: TRBJ2-7
D gene: TRBD1
V gene: TRBV3-1
clone size: few
CDR3 DNA: TGTGCCAGCAGCCACTGGACAGGGTTTAGATACGAGCAGTACTTC
CDR3 protein: CASSHWTGFRYEQYF

CDR3 length: 15
J gene: TRBJ1-2
D gene: -
V gene: TRBV24-1
clone size: -
CDR3 DNA: TGTGCCACCAGTGAGAGAGGACACTCGATCTATGGCTACACCTTC
CDR3 protein: CATSERGHSIYGYTF

CDR3 length: 14
J gene: TRBJ1-2
D gene: TRBD1
V gene: TRBV7-9
clone size: few
CDR3 DNA: TGTGCCAGCAGCTCCGACAGGGCTTTGTTTGGCTACACCTTC
CDR3 protein: CASSSDRALFGYTF

CDR3 length: 14
J gene: TRBJ2-1
D gene: -
V gene: TRBV28
clone size: -
CDR3 DNA: TGTGCCAGCAGTTTGGGCGCTCCCGCCTCGGAGCAGTTCTTC
CDR3 protein: CASSLGAPASEQFF